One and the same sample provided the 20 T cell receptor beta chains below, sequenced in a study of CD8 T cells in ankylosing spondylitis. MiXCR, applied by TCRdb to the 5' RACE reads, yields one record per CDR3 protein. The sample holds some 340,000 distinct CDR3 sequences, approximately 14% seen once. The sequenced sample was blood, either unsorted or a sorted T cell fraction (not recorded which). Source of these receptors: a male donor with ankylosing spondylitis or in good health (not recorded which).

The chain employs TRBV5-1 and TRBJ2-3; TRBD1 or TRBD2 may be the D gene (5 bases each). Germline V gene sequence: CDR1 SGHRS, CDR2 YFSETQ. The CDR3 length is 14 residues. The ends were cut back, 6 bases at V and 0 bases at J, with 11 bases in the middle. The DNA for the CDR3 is TGCGCCAGCAACCGGGACGGCAGCACAGATACGCAGTATTTT. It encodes CASNRDGSTDTQYF.

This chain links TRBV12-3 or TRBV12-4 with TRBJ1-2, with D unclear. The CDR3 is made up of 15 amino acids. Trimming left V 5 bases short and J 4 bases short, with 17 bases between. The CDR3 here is CASSNTYRVFYGYTF. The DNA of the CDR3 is TGTGCCAGCAGTAATACTTACCGGGTTTTCTATGGCTACACCTTC.

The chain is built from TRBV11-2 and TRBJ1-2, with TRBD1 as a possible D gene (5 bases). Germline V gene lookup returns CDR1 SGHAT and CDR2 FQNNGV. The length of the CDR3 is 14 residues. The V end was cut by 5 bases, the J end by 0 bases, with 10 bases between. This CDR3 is CASSQAGTNYGYTF. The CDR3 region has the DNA TGTGCCAGCAGCCAAGCAGGGACTAACTATGGCTACACCTTC.

The CDR3 nucleotides are TGTGCCAGCAGTTTTTCCCGGGGCGGGTCCCAGCATTTT. Amino acid sequence: CASSFSRGGSQHF. V and J are TRBV6-2 or TRBV6-3 and TRBJ1-5, with a tentative D call TRBD1 (5 bases). Germline V gene data show CDR1 as MNHEY and CDR2 as SVGEGT. There are 13 residues in the CDR3. Trimming cost V 4 bases and J 11 bases, with 15 bases left between them.

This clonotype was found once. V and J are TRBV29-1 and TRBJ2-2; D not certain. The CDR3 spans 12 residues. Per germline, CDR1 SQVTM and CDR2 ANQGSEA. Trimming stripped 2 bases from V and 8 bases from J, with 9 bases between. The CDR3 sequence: CSVELTRGELFF. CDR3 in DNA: TGCAGCGTTGAACTGACTCGAGGGGAGCTGTTTTTT.

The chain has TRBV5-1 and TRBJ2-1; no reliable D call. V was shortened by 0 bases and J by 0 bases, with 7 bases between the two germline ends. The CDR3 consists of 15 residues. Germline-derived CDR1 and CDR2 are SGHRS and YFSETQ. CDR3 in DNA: TGCGCCAGCAGCTTGGTACTGGGCTCCTACAATGAGCAGTTCTTC. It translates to CASSLVLGSYNEQFF. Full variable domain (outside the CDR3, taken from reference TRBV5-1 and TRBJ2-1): KAGVTQTPRYLIKTRGQQVTLSCSPISGHRSVSWYQQTPGQGLQFLFEYFSETQRNKGNFPGRFSGRQFSNSRSEMNVSTLELGDSALYLCASSLVLGSYNEQFFGPGTRLTVL.

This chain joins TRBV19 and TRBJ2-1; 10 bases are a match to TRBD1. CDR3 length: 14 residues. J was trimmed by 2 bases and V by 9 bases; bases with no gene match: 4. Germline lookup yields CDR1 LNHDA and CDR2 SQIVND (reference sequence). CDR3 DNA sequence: TGTGCCAGGCTCGGACAGGGGGCCTACAATGAGCAGTTCTTC. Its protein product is CARLGQGAYNEQFF.

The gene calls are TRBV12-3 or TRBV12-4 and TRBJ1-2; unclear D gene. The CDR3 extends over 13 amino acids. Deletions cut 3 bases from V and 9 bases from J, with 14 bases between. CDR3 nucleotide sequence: TGTGCCAGCAGTTTCGGGGAAGCGGGGAGCTACACCTTC. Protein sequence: CASSFGEAGSYTF.

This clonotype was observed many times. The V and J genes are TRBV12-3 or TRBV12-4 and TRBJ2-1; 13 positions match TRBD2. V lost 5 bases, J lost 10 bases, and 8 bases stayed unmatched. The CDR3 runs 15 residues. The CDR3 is CASSTTSGRQGEQFF. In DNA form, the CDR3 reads TGTGCCAGCAGTACGACTAGCGGGAGGCAGGGGGAGCAGTTCTTC.

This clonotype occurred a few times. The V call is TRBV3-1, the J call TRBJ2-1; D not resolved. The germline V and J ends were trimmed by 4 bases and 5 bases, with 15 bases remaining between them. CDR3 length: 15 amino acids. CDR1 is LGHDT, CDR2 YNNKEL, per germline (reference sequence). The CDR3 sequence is CASSRQGMGNNEQFF. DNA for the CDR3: TGTGCCAGCAGCCGCCAAGGGATGGGCAACAATGAGCAGTTCTTC.

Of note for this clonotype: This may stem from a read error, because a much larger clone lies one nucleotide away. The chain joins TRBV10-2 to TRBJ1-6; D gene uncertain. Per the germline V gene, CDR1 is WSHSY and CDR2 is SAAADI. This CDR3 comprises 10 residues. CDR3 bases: TGCGTCAGCAGTGATTCACCCCTCCACTTT. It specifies CVSSDSPLHF.

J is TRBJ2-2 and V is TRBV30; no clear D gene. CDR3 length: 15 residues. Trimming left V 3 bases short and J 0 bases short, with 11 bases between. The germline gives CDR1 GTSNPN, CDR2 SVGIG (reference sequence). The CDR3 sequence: CAWRTGPSNTGELFF. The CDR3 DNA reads TGTGCCTGGAGGACCGGGCCCTCGAACACCGGGGAGCTGTTTTTT.

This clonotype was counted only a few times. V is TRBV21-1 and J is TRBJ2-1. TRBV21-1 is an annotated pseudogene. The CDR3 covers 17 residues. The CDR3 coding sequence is TGTGCCAGCAGCAAAGCCCTAGCGCAGAGCTCCTACAATGAGCAGTTCTTC. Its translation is CASSKALAQSSYNEQFF.

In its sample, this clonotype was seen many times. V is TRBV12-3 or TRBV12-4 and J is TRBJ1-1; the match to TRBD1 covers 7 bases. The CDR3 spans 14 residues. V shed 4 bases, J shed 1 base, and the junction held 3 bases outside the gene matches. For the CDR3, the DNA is TGTGCCAGCAGTTCGGGACAGAGGAACACTGAAGCTTTCTTT. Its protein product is CASSSGQRNTEAFF.

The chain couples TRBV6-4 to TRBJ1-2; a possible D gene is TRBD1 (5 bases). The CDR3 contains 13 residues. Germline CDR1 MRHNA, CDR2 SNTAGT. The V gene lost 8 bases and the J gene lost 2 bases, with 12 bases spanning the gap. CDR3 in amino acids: CASGEGRNYGYTF. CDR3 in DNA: TGTGCCAGCGGAGAGGGGAGAAACTATGGCTACACCTTC.

Here the CDR3 DNA reads TGTGCCAGCAGCCTCGACAGGGGGGATGGGGAGCAGTACTTC. This gives the protein CASSLDRGDGEQYF. The chain links TRBV7-8 to TRBJ2-7; 9 bases line up with TRBD1. Per the germline V gene, CDR1 is SGHVS and CDR2 is FQNEAQ. The junction had 9 bases not matched to a gene; V was cut back by 5 bases and J by 7 bases. The CDR3 covers 14 residues.

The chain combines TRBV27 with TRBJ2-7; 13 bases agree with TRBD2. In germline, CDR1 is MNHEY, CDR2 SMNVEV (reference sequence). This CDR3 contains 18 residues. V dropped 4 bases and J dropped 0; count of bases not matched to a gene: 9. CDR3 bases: TGTGCCAGCAGTTCCCGCGGGACTAGCGGGACGAGCTCCTACGAGCAGTACTTC. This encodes CASSSRGTSGTSSYEQYF.

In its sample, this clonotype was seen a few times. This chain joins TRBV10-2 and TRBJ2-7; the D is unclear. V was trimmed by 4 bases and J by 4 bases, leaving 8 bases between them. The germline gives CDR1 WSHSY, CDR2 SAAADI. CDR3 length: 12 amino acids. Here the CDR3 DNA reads TGCGCCAGCAGTGGGCAGCTATACGAGCAGTACTTC. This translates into CASSGQLYEQYF.

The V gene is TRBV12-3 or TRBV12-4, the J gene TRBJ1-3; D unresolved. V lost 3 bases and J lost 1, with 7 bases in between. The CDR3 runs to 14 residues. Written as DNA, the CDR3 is TGTGCCAGCAGTTTGGGTGAATCTGGAAACACCATATATTTT. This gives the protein CASSLGESGNTIYF.

As DNA, the CDR3 is TGCAGCGTTGTTGGCAGGTTAGGCACTGAAGCTTTCTTT. As protein: CSVVGRLGTEAFF. The V and J genes are TRBV29-1 and TRBJ1-1; D remains unclear. The V gene's germline CDR1 is SQVTM and CDR2 ANQGSEA. V lost 4 bases to trimming and J lost 4 bases, with 13 bases between them. This CDR3 has 13 amino acids.